This TCR beta chain derives from a study of cytomegalovirus exposure and HLA in healthy donors. Study results and limitations: Later genetic work tied a missense DCLRE1C variant to beta-chain V and J trimming. The authors enumerated some 160 TCR beta chains as linked to cytomegalovirus.

The PCR was carried out with 60 Vbeta primers and 13 Jbeta primers. Clones were sequenced by immunoSEQ multiplex PCR, and TCRdb holds only the in-frame ones, with some missing. The sample consists of some 160,000 clones, over 60% of them appearing once. About this clone: Antigen: not known.

The sequenced material came from PBMCs. This TCR derives from a woman aged 30 to 39 in good health and CMV-seronegative.

CDR3 region: CASSLMDRETQYF. Here the CDR3 DNA reads TGTGCCAGCAGCTTAATGGACAGGGAGACCCAGTACTTC. The chain joins TRBV7-3 to TRBJ2-5; TRBD1 aligns across 7 bases. J gave up 5 bases and V 1 base, and 1 base lay outside the gene matches. The CDR3 length is 13 residues. CDR1 is SGHTA, CDR2 FQGTGA, per germline.